Shown below are 30 T cell receptor beta chains from a single sample sequenced in a study of blood T cell repertoires in COVID-19. Sequenced by immunoSEQ multiplex PCR; TCRdb stores in-frame clones only, minus some. This table has tens of thousands of clones, approximately 78% appearing once. The sequenced material came from peripheral blood. These receptors all stem from a human donor in a cohort sampled during active or convalescent COVID-19.

This clone has just one count. The J gene is TRBJ1-3, the V gene TRBV29-1, with 7 bases lining up with TRBD1. Trimming took 8 bases from V and 8 from J; bases not matched to a gene: 12. There are 13 residues in the CDR3. Germline V gene lookup returns CDR1 SQVTM and CDR2 ANQGSEA. The CDR3 DNA follows: TGCAGCACTCCGGGACAGCGCACTTACACCATATATTTT. It specifies CSTPGQRTYTIYF.

This clone has more than one count but fewer than ten. The rearrangement links TRBV6-5 to TRBJ1-2; tentative D call: TRBD1 (6 bases). There are 14 residues in the CDR3. Trimming stripped 4 bases from V and 8 bases from J, with 17 bases between. Germline V gene sequence: CDR1 MNHEY, CDR2 SVGAGI. The CDR3 spells CASSSPGTRDGYTF. The CDR3 DNA follows: TGTGCCAGCAGTTCACCCGGGACACGGGACGGCTACACCTTC.

CDR3 DNA: TGCGCCAGCAGCTTGGCCCAGCGGGGGAGCTCAGATACGCAGTATTTT. Protein sequence: CASSLAQRGSSDTQYF. The chain uses TRBV5-1 and TRBJ2-3; 8 bases are a match to TRBD2. The junction had 7 bases not matched to a gene; V was cut back by 0 bases and J by 4 bases. The CDR3 is 16 residues long. Germline-derived CDR1 and CDR2 are SGHRS and YFSETQ. Full variable domain (remainder filled in from reference TRBV5-1 and TRBJ2-3): KAGVTQTPRYLIKTRGQQVTLSCSPISGHRSVSWYQQTPGQGLQFLFEYFSETQRNKGNFPGRFSGRQFSNSRSEMNVSTLELGDSALYLCASSLAQRGSSDTQYFGPGTRLTVL.

As for this clone: Additional DNA sequences in this sample encode the identical CDR3. The J gene is TRBJ2-5, the V gene TRBV18; D might be TRBD2 (6 bases). Trimming took off 3 bases at V and 5 bases at J, with 13 bases between the two ends. Germline CDR1 and CDR2: KGHSH and LQKENI. The CDR3 totals 14 residues. CDR3 coding DNA: TGTGCCAGCTCACCGTCAACAGGAGGGGAGACCCAGTACTTC. Protein product: CASSPSTGGETQYF.

Only one count was recorded for this clone. CDR3 nucleotides: TGTGCCAGCAGCTTGCGCGGGGGGCACCAAGAGACCCAGTACTTC. It yields the protein CASSLRGGHQETQYF. V usage is TRBV7-2 and J usage is TRBJ2-5, with TRBD2 matching 8 bases. This CDR3 has 15 residues. J lost 0 bases, V lost 3 bases, and 3 bases had no gene match. Germline CDR1 is SGHTA and CDR2 is FQGNSA.

The chain carries TRBV5-1 and TRBJ2-3, with a possible D match to TRBD1 (6 bases). V was clipped by 0 bases and J by 2 bases, with 19 bases between them. The CDR3 has 18 residues. Looked up from germline, CDR1 is SGHRS and CDR2 is YFSETQ. This chain's CDR3 is CASSLGPEPGQFTDTQYF. In DNA form, the CDR3 reads TGCGCCAGCAGCTTGGGCCCCGAGCCAGGACAGTTCACAGATACGCAGTATTTT.

The chain uses TRBV12-5 and TRBJ1-1; perhaps TRBD1 as D (6 bases). Germline CDR1 and CDR2: LGHNT and FRNRAP. The CDR3 extends over 15 amino acids. V lost 3 bases to trimming and J lost 4 bases, with 15 bases between them. CDR3 sequence (DNA): TGTGCTAGTGGTTTAGCCACAGGGCGGGTCACTGAAGCTTTCTTT. Translation gives CASGLATGRVTEAFF. Together with reference TRBV12-5 and TRBJ1-1, the CDR3 gives the full variable domain: DARVTQTPRHKVTEMGQEVTMRCQPILGHNTVFWYRQTMMQGLELLAYFRNRAPLDDSGMPKDRFSAEMPDATLATLKIQPSEPRDSAVYFCASGLATGRVTEAFFGQGTRLTVV.

The J gene is TRBJ2-3, the V gene TRBV19; 12 bases map to TRBD1. J gave up 6 bases and V 7 bases, and 5 bases lay outside the gene matches. Germline V CDR1 and CDR2: LNHDA, SQIVND (reference sequence). CDR3 size: 14 residues. As DNA, the CDR3 is TGTGCCAGTAAGGGACAGGGGGCGCTTGATACGCAGTATTTT. Protein product: CASKGQGALDTQYF.

The rearrangement links TRBV7-2 to TRBJ1-1; TRBD1 aligns across 9 bases. The trim removed 1 base at V and 11 bases at J, leaving 2 bases unmatched. Per germline, CDR1 SGHTA and CDR2 FQGNSA. CDR3 length: 12 amino acids. The CDR3 nucleotides read TGTGCCAGCAGCTTAGTTGGGACAGGGGCTTTCTTT. Protein sequence: CASSLVGTGAFF.

The chain employs TRBV9 and TRBJ2-5; D gene ambiguous. Germline assignment: CDR1 SGDLS and CDR2 YYNGEE. The V end was cut by 1 base, the J end by 5 bases, with 12 bases between. This CDR3 contains 14 residues. The chain's CDR3 is CASSVNDIGETQYF. The CDR3 region has the DNA TGTGCCAGCAGCGTAAACGACATTGGGGAGACCCAGTACTTC.

The CDR3 sequence: CASSPSGQGNQPQHF. The CDR3 DNA reads TGCGCCAGCAGCCCCTCGGGACAGGGCAATCAGCCCCAGCATTTT. The chain links TRBV5-1 to TRBJ1-5, with 8 bases aligning to TRBD1. Germline values: CDR1 SGHRS, CDR2 YFSETQ. V shed 4 bases and J 2 bases; nucleotides not matched to a gene: 5. The CDR3 has 15 amino acids.

This clone was detected only a few times. The gene calls are TRBV11-2 and TRBJ2-7; D gene unclear. The CDR3 runs to 13 residues. V lost 5 bases, J lost 3 bases, and 11 bases lay in between. Germline CDR1 and CDR2: SGHAT and FQNNGV. CDR3 sequence: CASSILDNYEQYF. DNA for the CDR3: TGTGCCAGCAGCATCTTAGACAACTACGAGCAGTACTTC.

The chain is built from TRBV6-2 or TRBV6-3 and TRBJ1-2; TRBD1 aligns across 9 bases. The junction had 9 bases not matched to a gene; V was cut back by 4 bases and J by 3 bases. This CDR3 has 16 residues. Germline V gives CDR1 MNHEY, CDR2 SVGEGT. CDR3 in amino acids: CASSLGQGRMDYGYTF. The CDR3 DNA is TGTGCCAGCAGTTTGGGACAGGGAAGGATGGACTATGGCTACACCTTC.

This clone was seen a handful of times. The genes are TRBV5-6 and TRBJ2-3; 10 bases map to TRBD2. Germline V gene sequence: CDR1 SGHDT, CDR2 YYEEEE. V shed 4 bases and J 2 bases; nucleotides not matched to a gene: 7. This CDR3 region has 16 residues. CDR3 DNA: TGTGCCAGCAGCATCCAGCGGGGGGGGTTCACAGATACGCAGTATTTT. Translating gives CASSIQRGGFTDTQYF.

The chain recombines TRBV10-3 with TRBJ2-2; D might be TRBD1 (6 bases). The CDR3 is made up of 16 amino acids. V dropped 10 bases and J dropped 0 bases, with 18 bases sitting between them. The germline V gene has CDR1 ENHRY and CDR2 SYGVKD. Here the CDR3 reads CATLPTGTTNTGELFF. In nucleotides, the CDR3 is TGTGCCACCCTTCCGACCGGGACAACGAACACCGGGGAGCTGTTTTTT.

The chain has TRBV6-5 and TRBJ1-1; 9 bases fit TRBD1. The V and J ends lost 7 bases and 4 bases, in that order; junction bases with no gene match: 7. CDR1 is MNHEY and CDR2 is SVGAGI in the germline V gene. CDR3 length: 14 amino acids. The CDR3 is CASIKDRGSTEAFF. The CDR3 DNA is TGTGCCAGCATTAAGGACAGGGGTAGCACTGAAGCTTTCTTT.

The chain carries TRBV27 and TRBJ2-1, with 7 bases lining up with TRBD1. The length of the CDR3 is 14 residues. Trimming removed 2 bases from V and 4 bases from J; junction bases left unmatched: 2. CDR1 and CDR2 (germline): MNHEY, SMNVEV (reference sequence). The CDR3 reads CASSLQGDYNEQFF. Here the CDR3 DNA reads TGTGCCAGCAGTTTACAGGGGGATTACAATGAGCAGTTCTTC.

This chain links TRBV5-6 with TRBJ1-6, with TRBD1 as a possible D gene (6 bases). CDR1 SGHDT and CDR2 YYEEEE come from the germline V gene. The CDR3 length is 18 residues. Trimming removed 4 bases from V and 4 bases from J, with 21 bases in between. The DNA for the CDR3 is TGTGCCAGCAGCATCCTATCCGGGACACTTGAATATAATTCACCCCTCCACTTT. Encoded protein: CASSILSGTLEYNSPLHF.

This clone was found a few times. The chain employs TRBV11-2 and TRBJ2-1, with a weak D call TRBD2 (7 bases). Per the germline V gene, CDR1 is SGHAT and CDR2 is FQNNGV. V was trimmed by 2 bases and J by 4 bases, leaving 15 bases between them. The CDR3 contains 16 residues. CDR3 in amino acids: CASSLNRGAAYNEQFF. The CDR3 DNA follows: TGTGCCAGCAGCTTAAACCGGGGGGCGGCTTACAATGAGCAGTTCTTC.

The chain joins TRBV11-2 to TRBJ2-7, with a tentative D call TRBD2 (5 bases). The germline CDR1 and CDR2 sequences are SGHAT and FQNNGV. Trimming shortened V by 5 bases and J by 6 bases, and 17 bases separated the two germline ends. The CDR3 is made up of 14 amino acids. Written as DNA, the CDR3 is TGTGCCAGCAGCCCCCGACGGGGTCGTCCCGAGCAGTACTTC. Protein product: CASSPRRGRPEQYF.

The chain has TRBV4-3 and TRBJ1-1; D is perhaps TRBD1 (6 bases). V was clipped by 1 base and J by 1 base, with 19 bases between them. This CDR3 has 18 amino acids. CDR1 is LGHNA and CDR2 is YSLEER in the germline V gene. CDR3 sequence reads: CASSQVLLPGHPNTEAFF. Written as DNA, the CDR3 is TGCGCCAGCAGCCAAGTCCTCCTTCCGGGACACCCGAACACTGAAGCTTTCTTT.

Concerning this clone itself: Its ends do not fully match the called genes, so a read error is possible. V gene TRBV18 combines with J gene TRBJ2-5; maybe TRBD2 (6 bases). The CDR3 spans 16 residues. Germline assignment: CDR1 KGHSH and CDR2 LQKENI. CDR3 residues: CASSNPLGGSQETQYF. As DNA, the CDR3 is TGTGCCAGCTCAAACCCCCTGGGGGGTTCCCAAGAAACCCAGTACTTC.

The gene calls are TRBV29-1 and TRBJ1-4; D call uncertain. The germline V gene encodes CDR1 SQVTM and CDR2 ANQGSEA. The CDR3 has 13 amino acids. V was pared by 4 bases and J by 4 bases, with 10 bases between. The CDR3 DNA is TGCAGCGTTGGCTCCCAGAATAATGAAAAACTGTTTTTT. Residues: CSVGSQNNEKLFF.

The rearrangement links TRBV6-5 to TRBJ1-2; 9 bases match TRBD1. The CDR3 covers 15 residues. CDR1 MNHEY and CDR2 SVGAGI come from the germline V gene. V lost 5 bases, J lost 2 bases, and 6 bases stayed unmatched. CDR3 residues: CASSTTGQGNYGYTF. As DNA, the CDR3 is TGTGCCAGCAGTACCACCGGACAGGGGAACTATGGCTACACCTTC.

This clone was recorded once. V and J are TRBV25-1 and TRBJ2-3; D gene unclear. V was shortened by 1 base and J by 3 bases, with 11 bases between the two germline ends. The CDR3 runs 15 residues. Germline V gene sequence: CDR1 MGHDK, CDR2 SYGVNS. CDR3 in amino acids: CASSEFSSPTDTQYF. CDR3 coding DNA: TGTGCCAGCAGTGAATTTAGCAGTCCGACAGATACGCAGTATTTT.

Here the CDR3 DNA reads TGTGCCAGCAGTTTAAGAGGGAACTATGGCTACACCTTC. This encodes CASSLRGNYGYTF. J is TRBJ1-2 and V is TRBV12-3 or TRBV12-4; D gene uncertain. Trimming shortened V by 2 bases and J by 2 bases, and 6 bases separated the two germline ends. The CDR3 extends over 13 amino acids.

Written as DNA, the CDR3 is TGTGCCAGCAGTCCGGGGGGGACGGATACGCAGTATTTT. It specifies CASSPGGTDTQYF. The rearrangement joins TRBV11-3 to TRBJ2-3, with TRBD2 matching over 8 bases. V was clipped by 6 bases and J by 6 bases; unmatched bases: 5. The germline gives CDR1 SGHNT, CDR2 YENEEA. CDR3 length equals 13 residues.

V gene TRBV6-4 combines with J gene TRBJ2-3; D remains unclear. Germline V gene lookup returns CDR1 MRHNA and CDR2 SNTAGT. The CDR3 contains 15 residues. V gave up 8 bases and J gave up 2 bases, with 17 bases separating them. CDR3 coding DNA: TGTGCCAGCGCCGAAGGCGGCTTACACACAGATACGCAGTATTTT. This codes for CASAEGGLHTDTQYF.

Comments on this clone: Other DNA sequences in the same sample also yield this CDR3. This chain uses TRBV6-2 or TRBV6-3 with TRBJ1-6; 8 bases are a match to TRBD1. V lost 4 bases and J lost 9; bases outside the gene matches: 5. There are 14 residues in the CDR3. Germline V gene sequence: CDR1 MNHEY, CDR2 SVGEGT. CDR3 bases: TGTGCCAGCAGTTCTCAGGGGGCGCGTTCACCCCTCCACTTT. Its protein is CASSSQGARSPLHF.

This CDR3 reads CASSAGTGLSISGNTIYF. The CDR3, as DNA: TGTGCCAGCAGCGCTGGGACAGGCCTTTCGATCTCTGGAAACACCATATATTTT. This chain uses TRBV11-2 with TRBJ1-3, with 8 bases lining up with TRBD1. V lost 5 bases, J lost 0 bases, and 12 bases stayed unmatched. The CDR3 spans 18 residues. Germline CDR1 reads SGHAT; CDR2 reads FQNNGV.